These 2 T cell receptor beta chains were all obtained from the same sample, sequenced in a study of technical replicates of blood from four donors. The table came from immunoSEQ multiplex PCR; TCRdb's copy has only in-frame clones and leaves some out. The sample records 55,000 to 80,000 clones, around 92% being singletons. The sample consisted of PBMCs. These receptors came from a human donor in good health. Some clones in this sample may be carry-over from other donors' samples.

The V gene is TRBV6-1, the J gene TRBJ1-3; D remains unclear. The CDR3 is made up of 15 amino acids. Trimming left V 2 bases short and J 2 bases short, with 10 bases between. Germline CDR1 reads MNHNS; CDR2 reads SASEGT. The CDR3 protein is CASSEQEEAGNTIYF. DNA for the CDR3: TGTGCCAGCAGTGAACAGGAGGAGGCTGGAAACACCATATATTTT.

This chain connects TRBV6-6 to TRBJ1-5; 8 bases line up with TRBD1. This CDR3 spans 16 amino acids. Per germline, CDR1 MNHNY and CDR2 SVGAGI (reference sequence). The junction had 12 bases not matched to a gene; V was cut back by 10 bases and J by 1 base. The CDR3 coding sequence is TGTGCCAAGATCCCGGACAGGGTCTACAGCAATCAGCCCCAGCATTTT. Amino acid sequence: CAKIPDRVYSNQPQHF.